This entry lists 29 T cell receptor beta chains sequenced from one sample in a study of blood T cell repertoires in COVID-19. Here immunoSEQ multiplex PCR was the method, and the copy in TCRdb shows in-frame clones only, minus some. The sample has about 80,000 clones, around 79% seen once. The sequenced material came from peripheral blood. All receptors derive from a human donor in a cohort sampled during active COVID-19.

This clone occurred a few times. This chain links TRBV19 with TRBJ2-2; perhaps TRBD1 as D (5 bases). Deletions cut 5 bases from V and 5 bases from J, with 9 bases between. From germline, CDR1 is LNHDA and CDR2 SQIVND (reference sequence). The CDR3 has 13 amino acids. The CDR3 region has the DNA TGTGCCAGTAGTTGGCAGGGAACCGGGGAGCTGTTTTTT. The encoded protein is CASSWQGTGELFF. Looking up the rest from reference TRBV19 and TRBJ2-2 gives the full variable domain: DGGITQSPKYLFRKEGQNVTLSCEQNLNHDAMYWYRQDPGQGLRLIYYSQIVNDFQKGDIAEGYSVSREKKESFPLTVTSAQKNPTAFYLCASSWQGTGELFFGEGSRLTVL.

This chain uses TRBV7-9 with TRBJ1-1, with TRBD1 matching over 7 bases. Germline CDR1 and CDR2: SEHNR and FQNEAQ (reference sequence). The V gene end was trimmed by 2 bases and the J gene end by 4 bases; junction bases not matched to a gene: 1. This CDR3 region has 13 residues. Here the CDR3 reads CASSLTGVTEAFF. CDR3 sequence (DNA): TGTGCCAGCAGCTTAACAGGGGTCACTGAAGCTTTCTTT.

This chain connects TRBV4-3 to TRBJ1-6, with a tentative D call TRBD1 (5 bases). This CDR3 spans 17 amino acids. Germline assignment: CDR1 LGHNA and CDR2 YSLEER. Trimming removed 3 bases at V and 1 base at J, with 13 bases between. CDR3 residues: CASSHQPGGSYNSPLHF. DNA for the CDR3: TGCGCCAGCAGCCACCAACCGGGGGGTTCCTATAATTCACCCCTCCACTTT.

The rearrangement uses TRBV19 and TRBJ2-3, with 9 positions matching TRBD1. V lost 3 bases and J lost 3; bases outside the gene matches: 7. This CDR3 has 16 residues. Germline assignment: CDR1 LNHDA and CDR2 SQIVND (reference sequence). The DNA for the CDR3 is TGTGCCAGTAGTATTGGTTGGGACAGGGAAACAGATACGCAGTATTTT. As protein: CASSIGWDRETDTQYF.

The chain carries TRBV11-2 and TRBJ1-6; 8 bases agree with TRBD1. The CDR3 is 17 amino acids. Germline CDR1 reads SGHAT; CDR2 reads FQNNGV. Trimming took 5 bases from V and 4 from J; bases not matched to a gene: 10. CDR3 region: CASSPSGQGAYNSPLHF. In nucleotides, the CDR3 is TGTGCCAGCAGCCCTTCCGGACAGGGAGCATATAATTCACCCCTCCACTTT.

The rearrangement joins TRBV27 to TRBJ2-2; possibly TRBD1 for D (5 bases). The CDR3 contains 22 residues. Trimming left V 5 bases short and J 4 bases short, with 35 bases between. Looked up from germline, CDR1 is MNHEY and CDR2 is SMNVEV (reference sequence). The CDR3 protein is CASSPYGLSFLISTDSTGELFF. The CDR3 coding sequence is TGTGCCAGCAGTCCGTACGGGCTCTCATTTTTGATCTCGACAGATAGCACCGGGGAGCTGTTTTTT.

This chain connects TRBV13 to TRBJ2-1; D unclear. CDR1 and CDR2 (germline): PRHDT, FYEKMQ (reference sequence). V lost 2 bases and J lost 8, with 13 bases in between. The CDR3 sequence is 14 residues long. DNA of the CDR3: TGTGCCAGCAGCTTATCCACTATTAAGGATGAGCAGTTCTTC. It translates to CASSLSTIKDEQFF.

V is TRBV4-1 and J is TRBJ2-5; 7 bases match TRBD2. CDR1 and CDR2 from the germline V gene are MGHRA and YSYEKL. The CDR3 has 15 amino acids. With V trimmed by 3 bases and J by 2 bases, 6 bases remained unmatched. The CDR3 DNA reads TGCGCCAGCAGCCACGGTCCTAGCGGACAAGAGACCCAGTACTTC. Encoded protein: CASSHGPSGQETQYF.

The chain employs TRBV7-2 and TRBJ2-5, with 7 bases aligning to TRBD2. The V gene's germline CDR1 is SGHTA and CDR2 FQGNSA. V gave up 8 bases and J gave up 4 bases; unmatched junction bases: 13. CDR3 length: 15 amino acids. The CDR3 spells CASGPQAGRGETQYF. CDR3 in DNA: TGTGCCAGCGGCCCGCAAGCGGGACGGGGAGAGACCCAGTACTTC.

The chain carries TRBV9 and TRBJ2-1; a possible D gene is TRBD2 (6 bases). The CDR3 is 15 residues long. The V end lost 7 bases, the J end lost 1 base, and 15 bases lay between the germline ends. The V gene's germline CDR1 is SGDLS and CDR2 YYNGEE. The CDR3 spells CASGEREESYNEQFF. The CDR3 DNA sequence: TGTGCCAGCGGGGAGAGGGAGGAATCCTACAATGAGCAGTTCTTC.

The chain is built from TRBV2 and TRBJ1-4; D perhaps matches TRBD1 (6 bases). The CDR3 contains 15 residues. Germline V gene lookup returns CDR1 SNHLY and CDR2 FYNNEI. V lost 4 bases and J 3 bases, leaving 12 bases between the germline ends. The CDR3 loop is CASSVTTGANEKLFF. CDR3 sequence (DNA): TGTGCCAGCAGTGTAACGACAGGCGCTAATGAAAAACTGTTTTTT.

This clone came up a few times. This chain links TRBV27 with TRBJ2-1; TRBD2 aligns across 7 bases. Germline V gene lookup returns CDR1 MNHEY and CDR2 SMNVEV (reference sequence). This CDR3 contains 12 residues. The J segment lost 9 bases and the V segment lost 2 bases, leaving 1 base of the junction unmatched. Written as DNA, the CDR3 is TGTGCCAGCAGTTTAACGGGGGGTGAGCAGTTCTTC. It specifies CASSLTGGEQFF.

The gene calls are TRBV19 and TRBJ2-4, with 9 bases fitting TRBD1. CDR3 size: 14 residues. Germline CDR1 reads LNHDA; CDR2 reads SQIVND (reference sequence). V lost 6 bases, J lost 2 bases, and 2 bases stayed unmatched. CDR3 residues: CASRTGGTKNIQYF. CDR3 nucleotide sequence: TGTGCCAGTAGGACAGGGGGAACCAAAAACATTCAGTACTTC.

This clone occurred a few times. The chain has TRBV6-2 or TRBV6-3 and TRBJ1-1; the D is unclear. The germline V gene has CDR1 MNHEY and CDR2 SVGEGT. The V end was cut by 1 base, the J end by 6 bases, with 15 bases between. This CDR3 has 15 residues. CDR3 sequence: CASSYFGGRAAEAFF. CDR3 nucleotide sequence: TGTGCCAGCAGTTACTTTGGCGGACGAGCGGCTGAAGCTTTCTTT.

In DNA form, the CDR3 reads TGTGCCAGCAGTCACCGACAGGGGTCAAGGGTGGGCCCAGATACGCAGTATTTT. Translating it yields CASSHRQGSRVGPDTQYF. The J gene is TRBJ2-3, the V gene TRBV6-6, with 8 positions matching TRBD1. In germline, CDR1 is MNHNY, CDR2 SVGAGI (reference sequence). After removal of 5 bases from V and 4 bases from J, the junction contained 17 bases not matched to a gene. The CDR3 has 18 amino acids.

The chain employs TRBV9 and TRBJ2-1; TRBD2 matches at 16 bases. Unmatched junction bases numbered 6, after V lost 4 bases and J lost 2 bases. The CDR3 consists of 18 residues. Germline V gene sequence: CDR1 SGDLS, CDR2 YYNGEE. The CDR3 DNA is TGTGCCAGCAGCTTGGGACTAGCGGGGGGGGCCGCCTACAATGAGCAGTTCTTC. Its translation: CASSLGLAGGAAYNEQFF.

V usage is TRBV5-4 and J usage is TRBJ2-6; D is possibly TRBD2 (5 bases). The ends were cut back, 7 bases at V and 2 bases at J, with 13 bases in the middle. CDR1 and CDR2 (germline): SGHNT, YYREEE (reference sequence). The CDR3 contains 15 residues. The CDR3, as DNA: TGTGCCAGCTGGTTACCGGGGACTGGGGCCAACGTCCTGACTTTC. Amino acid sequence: CASWLPGTGANVLTF.

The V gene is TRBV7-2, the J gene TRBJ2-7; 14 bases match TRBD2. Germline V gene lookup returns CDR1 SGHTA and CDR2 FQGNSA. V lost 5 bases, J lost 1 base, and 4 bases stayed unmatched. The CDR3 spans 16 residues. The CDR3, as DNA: TGTGCCAGCAGCCCTTGGACTAGCGGGGGGTCCTACGAGCAGTACTTC. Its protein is CASSPWTSGGSYEQYF. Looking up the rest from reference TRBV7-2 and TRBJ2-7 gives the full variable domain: GAGVSQSPSNKVTEKGKDVELRCDPISGHTALYWYRQSLGQGLEFLIYFQGNSAPDKSGLPSDRFSAERTGGSVSTLTIQRTQQEDSAVYLCASSPWTSGGSYEQYFGPGTRLTVT.

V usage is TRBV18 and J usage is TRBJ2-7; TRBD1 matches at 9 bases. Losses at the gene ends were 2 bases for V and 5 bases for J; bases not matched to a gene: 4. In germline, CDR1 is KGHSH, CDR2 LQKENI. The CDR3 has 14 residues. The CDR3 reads CASSPRTGVDEQYF. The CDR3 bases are TGTGCCAGCTCACCAAGGACAGGGGTCGACGAGCAGTACTTC.

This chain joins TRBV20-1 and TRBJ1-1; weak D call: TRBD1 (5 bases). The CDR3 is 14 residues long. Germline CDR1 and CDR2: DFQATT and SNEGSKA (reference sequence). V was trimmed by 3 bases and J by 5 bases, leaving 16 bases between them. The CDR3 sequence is CSASNWDWGTEAFF. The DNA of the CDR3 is TGCAGTGCTAGTAATTGGGACTGGGGAACTGAAGCTTTCTTT.

In DNA, the CDR3 is TGCGCCAGCAGCCAAGCTGGGCTAGCGGGAGGAGCCGGGGAGCTGTTTTTT. It yields the protein CASSQAGLAGGAGELFF. The V call is TRBV4-1, the J call TRBJ2-2; 11 nucleotides match TRBD2. This CDR3 contains 17 residues. Trimming at V came to 1 base and at J to 6 bases, leaving 7 bases not matched to a gene. Germline loops: CDR1 MGHRA, CDR2 YSYEKL.

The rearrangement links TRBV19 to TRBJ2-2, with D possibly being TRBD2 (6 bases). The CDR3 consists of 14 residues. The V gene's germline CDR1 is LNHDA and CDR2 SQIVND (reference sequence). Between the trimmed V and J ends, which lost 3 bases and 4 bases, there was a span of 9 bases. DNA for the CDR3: TGTGCCAGTAGTATCTTAGCGGTCACCGGGGAGCTGTTTTTT. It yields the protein CASSILAVTGELFF.

CDR3 DNA sequence: TGTGCCAGCAGCCAAGCAGGGATGGCCGGAGATGAGCAGTTCTTC. It encodes CASSQAGMAGDEQFF. The chain is built from TRBV14 and TRBJ2-1; D is perhaps TRBD1 (5 bases). Germline-derived CDR1 and CDR2 are SGHDN and FVKESK. This CDR3 is 15 amino acids long. The V gene lost 1 base and the J gene lost 8 bases, with 15 bases spanning the gap.

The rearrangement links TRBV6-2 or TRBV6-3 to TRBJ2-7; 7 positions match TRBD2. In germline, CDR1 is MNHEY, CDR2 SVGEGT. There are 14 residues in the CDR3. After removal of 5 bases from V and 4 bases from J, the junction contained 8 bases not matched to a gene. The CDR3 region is CASSPASGDYEQYV. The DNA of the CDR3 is TGTGCCAGCAGTCCGGCCAGCGGGGATTACGAGCAGTACGTC.

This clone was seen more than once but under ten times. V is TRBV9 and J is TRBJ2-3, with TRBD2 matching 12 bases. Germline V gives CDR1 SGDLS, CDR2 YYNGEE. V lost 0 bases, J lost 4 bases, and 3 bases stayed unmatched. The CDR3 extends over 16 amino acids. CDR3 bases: TGTGCCAGCAGCGTAGGGACTAGCGGGGTATCAGATACGCAGTATTTT. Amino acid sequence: CASSVGTSGVSDTQYF.

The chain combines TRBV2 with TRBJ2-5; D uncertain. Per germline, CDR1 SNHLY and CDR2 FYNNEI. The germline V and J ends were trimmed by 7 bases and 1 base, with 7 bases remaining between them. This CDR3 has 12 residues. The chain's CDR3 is CASTELQETQYF. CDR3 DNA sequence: TGTGCCAGCACGGAGCTCCAAGAGACCCAGTACTTC.

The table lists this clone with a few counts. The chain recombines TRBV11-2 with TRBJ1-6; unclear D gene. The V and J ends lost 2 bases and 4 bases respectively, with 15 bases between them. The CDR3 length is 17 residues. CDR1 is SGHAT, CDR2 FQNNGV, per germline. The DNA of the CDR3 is TGTGCCAGCAGCTTATTTGCGGGGAAGGGATATAATTCACCCCTCCACTTT. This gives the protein CASSLFAGKGYNSPLHF.

DNA of the CDR3: TGTGCCAGTACTGACAGGGCCCCGAACACTGAAGCTTTCTTT. It encodes CASTDRAPNTEAFF. This sequence joins TRBV19 and TRBJ1-1; 7 nucleotides match TRBD1. With V trimmed by 7 bases and J by 1 base, 6 bases remained unmatched. This CDR3 region has 14 residues. Germline V gives CDR1 LNHDA, CDR2 SQIVND (reference sequence).

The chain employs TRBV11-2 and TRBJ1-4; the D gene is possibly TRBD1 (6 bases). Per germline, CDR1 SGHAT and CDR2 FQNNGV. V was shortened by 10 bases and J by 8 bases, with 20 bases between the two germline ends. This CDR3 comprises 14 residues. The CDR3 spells CATRRGGVREKLFF. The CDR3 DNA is TGTGCCACCAGGCGGGGGGGCGTACGGGAAAAACTGTTTTTT.